The clone carrying this TCR beta chain was detected only a few times. The antigen remains undetermined. This record belongs to a study of T cells in Graves' hyperthyroidism and ophthalmopathy. Study in general: Prior to any treatment, at the point of initial diagnosis, peripheral blood was collected. Regarding the study as a whole: The blood repertoire included most of the expanded thyroid clonotypes above 0.001. Model predictions of ophthalmopathy came a median roughly 6.4 months before onset.

V lost 0 bases and J lost 5, with 15 bases in between. The CDR3 extends over 16 amino acids. Germline V CDR1 and CDR2: SGDLS, YYNGEE. Amplification of TCR beta CDR3 regions used RNA as the template. Primed by the HTBI set, a first-round RT-PCR was run on the TCR CDR3. TCRdb recomputed calls from the multiplex PCR reads with MiXCR, one row per CDR3 protein. The repertoire includes hundreds of thousands of distinct CDR3 sequences, around 19% of them detected once, and over 15% sits in the top ten. V is TRBV9 and J is TRBJ2-1, with D maybe TRBD1 (5 bases). This TCR was sampled from a woman in her forties or fifties with Graves' hyperthyroidism that later progressed to Graves' ophthalmopathy. Source material: blood. This chain's CDR3 is CASSVAVGLSNNEQFF. In nucleotides, the CDR3 is TGTGCCAGCAGCGTAGCGGTGGGGCTGAGTAACAATGAGCAGTTCTTC.